The rows below give T cell receptor beta chains drawn from one sample of a study of T cell changes during pregnancy in multiple sclerosis. TCRdb's copy holds only in-frame clones and misses some; the assay was immunoSEQ multiplex PCR. The data contain around 57,000 clones, 91% of them singletons. This sample comprised peripheral blood, obtained in the third trimester of pregnancy. The origin of the receptors is a female donor in good health, enrolled as a control in a pregnancy study. Each CDR3 is given with its conserved first and last residue. The D gene is left open where the match is weak. Part of the rows lack a size; the others show once, few, many or a class for expanded clones.

D gene,J gene,V gene,clone size,CDR3 DNA,CDR3 protein
-,TRBJ1-1,TRBV25-1,-,TGTGCCAGCAGTGACCTGGGAGGGACTGAAGCTTTCTTT,CASSDLGGTEAFF
-,TRBJ1-2,TRBV7-9,-,TGTGCCAGCAGCGTCAACCCCAGGAGGGATGGCTACACCTTC,CASSVNPRRDGYTF
TRBD1,TRBJ2-7,TRBV28,once,TGTGCCAGCAGTTTCCCCACCGGACAGGGAACTCCGAAGTACTTC,CASSFPTGQGTPKYF
-,TRBJ1-4,TRBV6-6,-,TGTGCCAGCAGTAAAGGGACAAAGGAAAAACTGTTTTTT,CASSKGTKEKLFF
-,TRBJ1-1,TRBV2,-,TGTGCCAGCAGTCCCCAAGGGGGGGCCGAAACTGTATTT,CASSPQGGAETVF
TRBD1,TRBJ2-3,TRBV5-6,-,TGTGCCAGCAGCTTGGCAGGTTCAGGGGGATACACAGATACGCAGTATTTT,CASSLAGSGGYTDTQYF
TRBD2,TRBJ2-5,TRBV10-3,-,TGTGCCATCAGTGAGGGGACAGGTGGACTAGCGGCGACCCAGTACTTC,CAISEGTGGLAATQYF
-,TRBJ1-1,TRBV6-5,-,TGTGCCAGCAGTAACGCGGGGGTGAACACTGAAGCTTTCTTT,CASSNAGVNTEAFF
-,TRBJ1-1,TRBV7-6,-,TGTGCCAGCAGCTTAGAGGCAGGGTATAACACTGAAGCTTTCTTT,CASSLEAGYNTEAFF
TRBD1,TRBJ1-2,TRBV18,-,TGTGCCAGCTCAGATAGAGGACAGGACTATGGCTACACCTTC,CASSDRGQDYGYTF
-,TRBJ1-1,TRBV9,-,TGTGCCAGCAGCGTAGTCCGGCAGGGCAAAACTGAAGCTTTCTTT,CASSVVRQGKTEAFF
-,TRBJ2-7,TRBV28,-,TGTGCCAGCAGTTACTTCCACGAGCAGTACTTC,CASSYFHEQYF